This T cell receptor (beta chain) was obtained from a study of OX40 agonist ivuxolimab in advanced cancers. Study background: An agonistic human IgG2 monoclonal antibody against OX40 (CD134) was given. Of mixed ages from about 20 to 90 and averaging roughly 60 years, the group was approximately 84% male. Study-wide results and caveats: The antigens recognized by the expanded peripheral T cells, that is their antigen specificity, were not determined.

The trim removed 8 bases at V and 7 bases at J, leaving 15 bases unmatched. The CDR3 spans 16 residues. Germline CDR1 reads ENHRY; CDR2 reads SYGVKD. Points on this clone: Antigen: not known.

TCRdb keeps only in-frame clones here, not all; method: immunoSEQ multiplex PCR. The sample lists around 68,000 clones, about 85% occurring once. Specimen: CD4+ or CD8+ T cells sorted from blood, collected in a trial of the OX40 agonist ivuxolimab. The chain is built from TRBV10-3 and TRBJ2-2; 8 nucleotides line up with TRBD1. This receptor was taken from an adult with an advanced solid tumor such as melanoma, head and neck, liver or kidney cancer. Here the CDR3 reads CAIATRSTGDGGELFF. CDR3 DNA: TGTGCCATCGCCACTAGGTCGACAGGGGACGGCGGGGAGCTGTTTTTT.